A selection of T cell receptor beta chains follows, all from one sample in a study of cytomegalovirus exposure and HLA in healthy donors. Data came from immunoSEQ multiplex PCR; TCRdb stores just in-frame clones and leaves some out. The table includes approximately 210,000 clones, around 79% detected once. The specimen sequenced was PBMCs. The receptors were gathered from a male donor in good health and CMV-seronegative. CDR3s leave out the opening cysteine and the closing phenylalanine or tryptophan. Fields, in order: CDR3 protein, V gene, J gene, D gene. The D gene is left open where the match is weak.

CDR3aa: ASSQDWTDLGSGANVLT; v_gene: TRBV4-3; j_gene: TRBJ2-6; d_gene: NA
CDR3aa: ASTAPRDRTYEQY; v_gene: TRBV28; j_gene: TRBJ2-7; d_gene: TRBD1
CDR3aa: ASSPRQAVPDYGYT; v_gene: TRBV4-3; j_gene: TRBJ1-2; d_gene: NA
CDR3aa: ASSYPGQGSSGYT; v_gene: TRBV6-6; j_gene: TRBJ1-2; d_gene: TRBD1
CDR3aa: ASSSGQNNEQF; v_gene: TRBV5-4; j_gene: TRBJ2-1; d_gene: TRBD1
CDR3aa: ASSYGGASGYEQY; v_gene: TRBV19; j_gene: TRBJ2-7; d_gene: TRBD2
CDR3aa: ASSRGEGGPDTQY; v_gene: TRBV27; j_gene: TRBJ2-3; d_gene: TRBD2
CDR3aa: ASRIPGAVSYGYT; v_gene: TRBV19; j_gene: TRBJ1-2; d_gene: NA
CDR3aa: ASSVDSGTSGETQY; v_gene: TRBV9; j_gene: TRBJ2-5; d_gene: TRBD2
CDR3aa: ASSWESGSYEQY; v_gene: TRBV5-6; j_gene: TRBJ2-7; d_gene: TRBD2
CDR3aa: ASSDQGARGNTIY; v_gene: TRBV25-1; j_gene: TRBJ1-3; d_gene: TRBD1
CDR3aa: ASSLLAGVMYNEQF; v_gene: TRBV5-1; j_gene: TRBJ2-1; d_gene: TRBD2
CDR3aa: ASSVGTGDEQY; v_gene: TRBV9; j_gene: TRBJ2-7; d_gene: TRBD1
CDR3aa: ASSLQQSGGIYEQY; v_gene: TRBV7-6; j_gene: TRBJ2-7; d_gene: TRBD2
CDR3aa: ASSQPTGGSYEQY; v_gene: TRBV14; j_gene: TRBJ2-7; d_gene: TRBD1
CDR3aa: ASARGGEDGYT; v_gene: TRBV5-1; j_gene: TRBJ1-2; d_gene: TRBD1
CDR3aa: ASSFPTGGYSFGYT; v_gene: TRBV5-1; j_gene: TRBJ1-2; d_gene: TRBD1
CDR3aa: ASSLAPELDTQY; v_gene: TRBV5-1; j_gene: TRBJ2-3; d_gene: NA
CDR3aa: ASSQDGTSPNYGYT; v_gene: TRBV4-2; j_gene: TRBJ1-2; d_gene: NA
CDR3aa: ASSSASGRASYEQY; v_gene: TRBV7-6; j_gene: TRBJ2-7; d_gene: TRBD2
CDR3aa: ASSPLGVYNEQF; v_gene: TRBV9; j_gene: TRBJ2-1; d_gene: NA
CDR3aa: ASSPRQGSYNEQF; v_gene: TRBV7-9; j_gene: TRBJ2-1; d_gene: TRBD1
CDR3aa: ASSQTFGDSYYNEQF; v_gene: TRBV4-3; j_gene: TRBJ2-1; d_gene: TRBD1
CDR3aa: ASSQDLDRYYEQY; v_gene: TRBV4-1; j_gene: TRBJ2-7; d_gene: NA
CDR3aa: ASSFPGSYEQY; v_gene: TRBV6-5; j_gene: TRBJ2-7; d_gene: NA